These 27 T cell receptor beta chains originate from one sample sequenced in a study of cytomegalovirus exposure and HLA in healthy donors. 13 Jbeta primers and 60 Vbeta primers were used for the PCR. The data were produced by immunoSEQ multiplex PCR, yet TCRdb's version contains in-frame clones alone and is incomplete. The sample records some 130,000 clones, around 80% being singletons. Material: PBMCs. Receptor source: a male donor in good health and CMV-seropositive.

The V and J genes are TRBV6-5 and TRBJ1-2, with D perhaps matching TRBD1 (5 bases). The V gene lost 2 bases and the J gene lost 4 bases, with 14 bases spanning the gap. CDR1 and CDR2 (germline): MNHEY, SVGAGI. The CDR3 length is 15 residues. CDR3 region: CASSYPLATAYGYTF. DNA for the CDR3: TGTGCCAGCAGTTACCCCCTAGCGACAGCCTATGGCTACACCTTC.

The chain employs TRBV7-3 and TRBJ2-1; perhaps TRBD2 as D (6 bases). Trimming took off 6 bases at V and 4 bases at J, with 13 bases between the two ends. Per germline, CDR1 SGHTA and CDR2 FQGTGA. This CDR3 region has 14 residues. As DNA, the CDR3 is TGTGCCAGCAGTCCCTCAGCGGGTTACAATGAGCAGTTCTTC. Protein product: CASSPSAGYNEQFF.

This rearrangement joins TRBV11-1 to TRBJ2-2; TRBD1 aligns across 7 bases. CDR1 is SGHAT, CDR2 FQDESV, per germline (reference sequence). The V segment lost 6 bases and the J segment 1 base; nucleotides outside the gene matches: 8. The CDR3 covers 16 residues. As DNA, the CDR3 is TGTGCCAGCAGGACTACCGGGACAGTGAACACCGGGGAGCTGTTTTTT. This sequence encodes CASRTTGTVNTGELFF.

The chain carries TRBV5-4 and TRBJ1-4, with D perhaps TRBD1 (6 bases). The length of the CDR3 is 17 residues. The V and J ends lost 0 bases and 8 bases respectively, with 20 bases between them. Per germline, CDR1 SGHNT and CDR2 YYREEE (reference sequence). The CDR3: CASSLARGGLESEKLFF. The DNA for the CDR3 is TGTGCCAGCAGCTTGGCCCGGGGGGGCCTCGAGTCGGAAAAACTGTTTTTT.

In regard to this clone: This specimen includes other DNA sequences encoding the same CDR3. This chain connects TRBV27 to TRBJ2-7; 13 bases are a match to TRBD2. V gave up 4 bases and J gave up 3 bases; unmatched junction bases: 0. The CDR3 consists of 14 residues. The germline gives CDR1 MNHEY, CDR2 SMNVEV (reference sequence). The CDR3 reads CASSWTSGSYEQYF. CDR3 nucleotides: TGTGCCAGCAGTTGGACTAGCGGGAGCTACGAGCAGTACTTC.

The V gene is TRBV10-2, the J gene TRBJ1-5, with D unresolved. The length of the CDR3 is 12 residues. Germline V gives CDR1 WSHSY, CDR2 SAAADI. Trimming cost V 8 bases and J 5 bases, with 10 bases left between them. The DNA of the CDR3 is TGCGCCAGCCGTGGCCAGGATCAGCCCCAGCATTTT. This sequence encodes CASRGQDQPQHF.

The chain employs TRBV13 and TRBJ2-5, with 13 bases that match TRBD2. Trimming removed 0 bases from V and 2 bases from J; junction bases left unmatched: 3. The V gene's germline CDR1 is PRHDT and CDR2 FYEKMQ (reference sequence). The CDR3 runs to 17 residues. The CDR3, as DNA: TGTGCCAGCAGCTTAGGTGGACTAGCGGGGGATCAAGAGACCCAGTACTTC. Amino acids: CASSLGGLAGDQETQYF.

The chain combines TRBV4-1 with TRBJ2-5; 9 bases are a match to TRBD2. The DNA end lines up better with TRBJ2-7; the J call may be wrong. The germline V gene has CDR1 MGHRA and CDR2 YSYEKL. The CDR3 contains 16 residues. The CDR3 region has the DNA TGCGCCAGCAGCCAAGGACCTAGCGGGGACCCCTACGAGCAGTACTTC. Protein product: CASSQGPSGDPYEQYF.

The CDR3 DNA follows: TGTGCCAGCAGTCCTTATGACAGGGGACGTGGCTACACCTTC. Protein: CASSPYDRGRGYTF. The chain uses TRBV14 and TRBJ1-2; 8 nucleotides agree with TRBD1. CDR1 and CDR2 (germline): SGHDN, FVKESK. This CDR3 region has 14 residues. J lost 7 bases, V lost 6 bases, and 10 bases had no gene match.

The rearrangement uses TRBV15 and TRBJ2-7, with 8 bases that match TRBD2. This CDR3 has 17 amino acids. V shed 0 bases, J shed 1 base, and the junction held 8 bases outside the gene matches. Germline-derived CDR1 and CDR2 are LNHNV and YYDKDF (reference sequence). This chain's CDR3 is CATSRDLSGGPSYEQYF. As DNA, the CDR3 is TGTGCCACCAGCAGAGATTTGAGCGGGGGCCCATCCTACGAGCAGTACTTC.

Only a few counts were recorded for this clone. This chain uses TRBV5-8 with TRBJ1-3, with a weak D call TRBD1 (5 bases). The CDR3 is 14 residues long. CDR1 SGHTS and CDR2 YDEGEE come from the germline V gene. Trimming removed 1 base at V and 5 bases at J, with 10 bases between. The CDR3 coding sequence is TGTGCCAGCAGCTTGCAGGGTAGTAGAAACACCATATATTTT. Its translation is CASSLQGSRNTIYF. The whole variable domain, remainder taken from reference TRBV5-8 and TRBJ1-3, is EAGVTQSPTHLIKTRGQQATLRCSPISGHTSVYWYQQALGLGLQFLLWYDEGEERNRGNFPPRFSGRQFPNYSSELNVNALELEDSALYLCASSLQGSRNTIYFGEGSWLTVV.

This clone has only a few counts. The rearrangement joins TRBV5-1 to TRBJ1-3, with 11 bases matching TRBD1. Germline V CDR1 and CDR2: SGHRS, YFSETQ. The V and J ends lost 4 bases and 1 base, in that order; junction bases with no gene match: 7. This CDR3 spans 17 amino acids. The CDR3 spells CASSRTGGQESGNTIYF. CDR3 in DNA: TGCGCCAGCAGCCGGACAGGGGGCCAGGAATCTGGAAACACCATATATTTT.

This clone was counted a single time. The chain uses TRBV10-3 and TRBJ2-5, with 8 bases identical to TRBD2. Germline loops: CDR1 ENHRY, CDR2 SYGVKD. V lost 3 bases, J lost 2 bases, and 5 bases stayed unmatched. There are 15 residues in the CDR3. The CDR3 DNA reads as TGTGCCATCAGTGACATAGCGGGGAAGCAAGAGACCCAGTACTTC. Translation: CAISDIAGKQETQYF.

This clone was detected only a few times. The genes are TRBV29-1 and TRBJ2-7; tentatively, D is TRBD1 (6 bases). The CDR3 length is 13 residues. Trimming removed 2 bases from V and 3 bases from J, with 11 bases in between. The germline CDR1 and CDR2 sequences are SQVTM and ANQGSEA. CDR3 protein: CSVESRGDYEQYF. The CDR3 DNA reads as TGCAGCGTTGAAAGCAGGGGAGACTACGAGCAGTACTTC.

The gene calls are TRBV5-4 and TRBJ2-3; 12 nucleotides match TRBD2. The length of the CDR3 is 15 residues. Trimming cost V 4 bases and J 7 bases; bases outside gene matches: 7. The germline V gene has CDR1 SGHNT and CDR2 YYREEE (reference sequence). The DNA of the CDR3 is TGTGCCAGCAGCGCCGCTAGCGGGAGGGCCAATACGCAGTATTTT. Residues: CASSAASGRANTQYF.

The chain joins TRBV19 to TRBJ1-5; D uncertain. V gave up 3 bases and J gave up 2 bases, with 17 bases separating them. The CDR3 runs 17 residues. The germline CDR1 and CDR2 sequences are LNHDA and SQIVND (reference sequence). The CDR3 region is CASSIDGFPGGNQPQHF. The DNA of the CDR3 is TGTGCCAGTAGTATCGACGGGTTCCCCGGAGGCAATCAGCCCCAGCATTTT.

The chain couples TRBV5-4 to TRBJ1-1, with a possible D match to TRBD1 (5 bases). Looked up from germline, CDR1 is SGHNT and CDR2 is YYREEE (reference sequence). CDR3 length equals 14 residues. V dropped 2 bases and J dropped 2 bases, with 10 bases sitting between them. CDR3: CASSLGVGNTEAFF. The CDR3, as DNA: TGTGCCAGCAGCTTAGGGGTGGGAAACACTGAAGCTTTCTTT.

This chain links TRBV7-9 with TRBJ2-1, with D unresolved. Trimming cost V 5 bases and J 15 bases, with 11 bases left between them. This CDR3 is built from 10 residues. CDR1 SEHNR and CDR2 FQNEAQ come from the germline V gene (reference sequence). The CDR3 loop reads CASSPLPWFF. The CDR3 coding sequence is TGTGCCAGCAGCCCCCTCCCTTGGTTCTTC. The complete variable domain, with remaining parts taken from reference TRBV7-9 and TRBJ2-1, reads DTGVSQNPRHKITKRGQNVTFRCDPISEHNRLYWYRQTLGQGPEFLTYFQNEAQLEKSRLLSDRFSAERPKGSFSTLEIQRTEQGDSAMYLCASSPLPWFFGPGTRLTVL.

This sequence joins TRBV5-4 and TRBJ2-3, with TRBD2 as a possible D gene (6 bases). Per germline, CDR1 SGHNT and CDR2 YYREEE (reference sequence). There are 15 residues in the CDR3. The ends were cut back, 3 bases at V and 0 bases at J, with 11 bases in the middle. Here the CDR3 DNA reads TGTGCCAGCAGCTCCAAGGACTATAGCACAGATACGCAGTATTTT. Translating gives CASSSKDYSTDTQYF.

The chain uses TRBV4-2 and TRBJ2-2; 9 nucleotides line up with TRBD1. Per germline, CDR1 LGHNA and CDR2 YNFKEQ. Losses at the gene ends were 4 bases for V and 1 base for J; bases not matched to a gene: 4. The CDR3 spans 16 residues. CDR3 DNA: TGTGCCAGCAGCCTCTCGGGACAGGGGAACACCGGGGAGCTGTTTTTT. Encoded protein: CASSLSGQGNTGELFF.

The chain uses TRBV6-1 and TRBJ1-2; D possibly corresponds to TRBD1 (6 bases). CDR1 and CDR2 from the germline V gene are MNHNS and SASEGT. The CDR3 has 12 residues. V dropped 4 bases and J dropped 7 bases, with 10 bases sitting between them. CDR3: CASSGDNIGYTF. In DNA, the CDR3 is TGTGCCAGCAGTGGGGACAATATTGGCTACACCTTC.

The V and J genes are TRBV25-1 and TRBJ1-2; no clear D. Trimming removed 1 base at V and 6 bases at J, with 24 bases between. This CDR3 comprises 18 residues. Germline V gene sequence: CDR1 MGHDK, CDR2 SYGVNS. Here the CDR3 reads CASSEFAEVTEGSHGYTF. The CDR3 coding sequence is TGTGCCAGCAGTGAATTCGCGGAGGTGACCGAGGGATCCCATGGCTACACCTTC.

V is TRBV9 and J is TRBJ1-2, with 7 bases aligning to TRBD1. The CDR3 length is 17 residues. Germline V gives CDR1 SGDLS, CDR2 YYNGEE. J gave up 4 bases and V 0 bases, and 12 bases lay outside the gene matches. CDR3 DNA: TGTGCCAGCAGCGTAGCTGTCTCGGGGGGGACAGCCTATGGCTACACCTTC. Translating it yields CASSVAVSGGTAYGYTF.

The chain is built from TRBV28 and TRBJ2-7, with a tentative D call TRBD2 (6 bases). Trimming stripped 6 bases from V and 3 bases from J, with 18 bases between. This CDR3 has 15 residues. CDR1 and CDR2 from the germline V gene are MDHEN and SYDVKM. The CDR3 DNA sequence: TGTGCCAGCAGCTCCTTCAGCGGGTCCCACTACGAGCAGTACTTC. The encoded protein is CASSSFSGSHYEQYF.

This clone has more than one count but fewer than ten. This chain connects TRBV11-2 to TRBJ1-2; 10 bases fit TRBD1. The CDR3 runs 16 residues. Germline V gives CDR1 SGHAT, CDR2 FQNNGV. J gave up 3 bases and V 1 base, and 5 bases lay outside the gene matches. This CDR3 reads CASSLVNGQGDYGYTF. The CDR3 DNA sequence: TGTGCCAGCAGCTTAGTTAATGGACAGGGGGACTATGGCTACACCTTC.

J is TRBJ2-4 and V is TRBV11-2, with D tentatively TRBD1 (6 bases). CDR1 and CDR2 from the germline V gene are SGHAT and FQNNGV. The length of the CDR3 is 16 residues. Trimming shortened V by 4 bases and J by 7 bases, and 20 bases separated the two germline ends. CDR3 protein: CASSSSGSGVGNIQYF. The DNA for the CDR3 is TGTGCCAGCAGCTCCAGTGGGTCAGGGGTGGGGAACATTCAGTACTTC.

The rearrangement uses TRBV10-3 and TRBJ2-1; no reliable D call. The CDR3 covers 12 residues. Germline CDR1 is ENHRY and CDR2 is SYGVKD. Trimming took off 0 bases at V and 12 bases at J, with 9 bases between the two ends. In DNA, the CDR3 is TGTGCCATCAGTGAGTCGTTAGCTTTGCAGTTCTTC. This sequence encodes CAISESLALQFF.